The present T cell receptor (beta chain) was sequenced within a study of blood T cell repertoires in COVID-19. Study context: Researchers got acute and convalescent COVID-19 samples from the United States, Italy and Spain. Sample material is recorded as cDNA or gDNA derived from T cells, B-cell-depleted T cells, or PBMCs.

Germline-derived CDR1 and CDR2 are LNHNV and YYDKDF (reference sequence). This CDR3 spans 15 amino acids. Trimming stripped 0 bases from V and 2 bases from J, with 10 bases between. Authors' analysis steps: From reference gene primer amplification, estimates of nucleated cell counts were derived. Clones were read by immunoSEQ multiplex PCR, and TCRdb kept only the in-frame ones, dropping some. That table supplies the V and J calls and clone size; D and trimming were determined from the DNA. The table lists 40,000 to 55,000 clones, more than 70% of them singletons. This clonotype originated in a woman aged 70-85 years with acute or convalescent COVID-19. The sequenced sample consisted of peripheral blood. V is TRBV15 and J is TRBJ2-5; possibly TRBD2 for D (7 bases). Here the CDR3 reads CATSRDRGAQETQYF. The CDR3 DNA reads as TGTGCCACCAGCAGAGATCGGGGGGCTCAAGAGACCCAGTACTTC.